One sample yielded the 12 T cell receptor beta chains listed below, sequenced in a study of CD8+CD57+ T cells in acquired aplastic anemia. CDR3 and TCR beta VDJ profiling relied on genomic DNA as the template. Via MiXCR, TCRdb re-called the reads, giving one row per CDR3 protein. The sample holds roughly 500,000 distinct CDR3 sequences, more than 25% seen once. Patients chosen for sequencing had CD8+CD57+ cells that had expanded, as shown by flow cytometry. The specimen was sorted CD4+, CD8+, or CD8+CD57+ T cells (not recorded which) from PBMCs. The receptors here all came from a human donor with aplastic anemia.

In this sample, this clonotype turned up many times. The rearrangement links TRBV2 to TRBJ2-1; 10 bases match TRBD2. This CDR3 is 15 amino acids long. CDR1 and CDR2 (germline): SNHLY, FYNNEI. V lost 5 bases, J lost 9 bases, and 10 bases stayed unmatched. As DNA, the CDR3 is TGTGCCAGCAGTTCAGGTGGGCTAGCGGGGGCTGAGCAGTTCTTC. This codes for CASSSGGLAGAEQFF. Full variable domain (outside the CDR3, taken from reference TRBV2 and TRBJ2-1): EPEVTQTPSHQVTQMGQEVILRCVPISNHLYFYWYRQILGQKVEFLVSFYNNEISEKSEIFDDQFSVERPDGSNFTLKIRSTKLEDSAMYFCASSSGGLAGAEQFFGPGTRLTVL.

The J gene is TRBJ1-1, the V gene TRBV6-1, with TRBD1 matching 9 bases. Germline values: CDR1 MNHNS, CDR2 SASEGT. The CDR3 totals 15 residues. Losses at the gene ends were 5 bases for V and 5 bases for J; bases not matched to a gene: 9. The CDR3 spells CASSPTGQGDTEAFF. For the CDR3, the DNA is TGTGCCAGCAGTCCTACGGGACAGGGAGATACTGAAGCTTTCTTT.

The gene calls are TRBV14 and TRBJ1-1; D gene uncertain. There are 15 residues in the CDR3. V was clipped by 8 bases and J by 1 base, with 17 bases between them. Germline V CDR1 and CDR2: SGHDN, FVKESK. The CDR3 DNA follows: TGTGCCAGCTCACCACCCGGTGGGAGGAACACTGAAGCTTTCTTT. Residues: CASSPPGGRNTEAFF.

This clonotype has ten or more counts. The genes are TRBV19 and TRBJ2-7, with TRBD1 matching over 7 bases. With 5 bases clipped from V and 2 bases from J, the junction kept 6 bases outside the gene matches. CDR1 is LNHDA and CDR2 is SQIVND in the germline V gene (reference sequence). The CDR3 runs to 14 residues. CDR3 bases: TGTGCCAGTAGTTTCTCCGGGACAGCCTACGAGCAGTACTTC. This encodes CASSFSGTAYEQYF.

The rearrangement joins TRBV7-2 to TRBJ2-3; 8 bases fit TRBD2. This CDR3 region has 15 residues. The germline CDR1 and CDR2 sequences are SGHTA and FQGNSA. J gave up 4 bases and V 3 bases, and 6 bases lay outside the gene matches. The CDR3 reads CASSFTGGPSDTQYF. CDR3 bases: TGTGCCAGCAGCTTTACGGGGGGGCCATCAGATACGCAGTATTTT.

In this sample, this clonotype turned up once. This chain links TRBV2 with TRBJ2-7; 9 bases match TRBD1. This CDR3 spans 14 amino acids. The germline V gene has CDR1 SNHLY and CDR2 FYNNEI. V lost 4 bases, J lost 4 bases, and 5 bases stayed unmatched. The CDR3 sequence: CASSGQGGRYEQYF. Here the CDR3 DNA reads TGTGCCAGCAGTGGACAGGGGGGAAGGTACGAGCAGTACTTC.

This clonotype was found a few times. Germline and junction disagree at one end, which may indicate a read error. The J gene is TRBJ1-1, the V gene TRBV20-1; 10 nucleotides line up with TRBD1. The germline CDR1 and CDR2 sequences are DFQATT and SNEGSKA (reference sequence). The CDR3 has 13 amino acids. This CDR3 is CSAGDRGRSEAFF. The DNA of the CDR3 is TGCAGTGCTGGAGACAGGGGGCGGTCTGAAGCTTTCTTT.

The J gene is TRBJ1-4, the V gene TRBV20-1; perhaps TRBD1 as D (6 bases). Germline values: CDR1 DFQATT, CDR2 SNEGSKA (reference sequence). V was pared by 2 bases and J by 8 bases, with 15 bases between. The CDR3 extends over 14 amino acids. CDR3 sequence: CSARNQGPGEKLFF. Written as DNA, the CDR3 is TGCAGTGCTAGAAATCAGGGGCCGGGGGAAAAACTGTTTTTT.

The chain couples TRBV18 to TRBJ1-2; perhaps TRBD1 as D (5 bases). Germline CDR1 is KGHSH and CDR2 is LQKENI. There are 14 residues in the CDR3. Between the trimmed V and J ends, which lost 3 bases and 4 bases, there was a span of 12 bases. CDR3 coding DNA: TGTGCCAGCTCACCGGAGACAGTTCGCTATGGCTACACCTTC. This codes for CASSPETVRYGYTF.

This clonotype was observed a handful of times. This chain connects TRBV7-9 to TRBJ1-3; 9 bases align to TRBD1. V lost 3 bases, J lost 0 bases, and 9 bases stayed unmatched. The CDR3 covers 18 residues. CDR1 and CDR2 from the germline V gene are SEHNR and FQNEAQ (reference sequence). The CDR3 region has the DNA TGTGCCAGCAGCTTGTTTATCGGGACAGGGAGCTCTGGAAACACCATATATTTT. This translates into CASSLFIGTGSSGNTIYF.

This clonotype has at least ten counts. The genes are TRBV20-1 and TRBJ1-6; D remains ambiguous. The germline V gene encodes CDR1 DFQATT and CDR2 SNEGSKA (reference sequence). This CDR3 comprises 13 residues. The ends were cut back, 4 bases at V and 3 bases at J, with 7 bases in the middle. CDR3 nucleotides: TGCAGTGCTAATAGCATCTATAATTCACCCCTCCACTTT. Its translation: CSANSIYNSPLHF.

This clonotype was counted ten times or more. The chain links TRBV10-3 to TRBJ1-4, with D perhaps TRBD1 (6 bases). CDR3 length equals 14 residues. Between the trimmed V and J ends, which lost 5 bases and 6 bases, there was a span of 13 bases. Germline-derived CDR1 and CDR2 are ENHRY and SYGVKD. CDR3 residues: CAISSTGNDEKLFF. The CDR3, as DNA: TGTGCCATCAGTTCTACAGGGAATGATGAAAAACTGTTTTTT.